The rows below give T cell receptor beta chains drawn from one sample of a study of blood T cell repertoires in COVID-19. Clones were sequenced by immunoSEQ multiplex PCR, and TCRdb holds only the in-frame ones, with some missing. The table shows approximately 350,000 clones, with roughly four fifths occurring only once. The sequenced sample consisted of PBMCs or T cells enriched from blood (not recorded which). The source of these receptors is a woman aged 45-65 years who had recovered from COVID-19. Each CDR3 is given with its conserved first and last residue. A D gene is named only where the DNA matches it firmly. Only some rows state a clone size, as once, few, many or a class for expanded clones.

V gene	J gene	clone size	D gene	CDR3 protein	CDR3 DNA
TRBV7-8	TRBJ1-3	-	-	CASAQAGGARNTIYF	TGTGCCAGCGCCCAGGCGGGGGGCGCGCGGAACACCATATATTTT
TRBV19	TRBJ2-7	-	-	CASSIEGGSSYEQYF	TGTGCCAGTAGTATCGAAGGCGGTAGCTCCTACGAGCAGTACTTC
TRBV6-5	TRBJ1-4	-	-	CASMLGGGEKLFF	TGTGCCAGCATGTTGGGGGGAGGTGAAAAACTGTTTTTT
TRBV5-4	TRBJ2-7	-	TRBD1	CASSPFPGTGELEQYF	TGTGCCAGCAGCCCATTTCCCGGGACAGGGGAGTTAGAGCAGTACTTC
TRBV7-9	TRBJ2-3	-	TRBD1	CASSLSRDRGKLDTQYF	TGTGCCAGCAGCTTATCCCGGGACAGGGGGAAACTGGATACGCAGTATTTT
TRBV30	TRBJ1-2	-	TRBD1	CAWQRTGNNYGYTF	TGTGCCTGGCAGAGGACAGGGAACAACTATGGCTACACCTTC
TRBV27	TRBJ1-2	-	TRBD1	CASSSRQGSNYGYTF	TGTGCCAGCAGTTCTCGACAGGGATCCAACTATGGCTACACCTTC
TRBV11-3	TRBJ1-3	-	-	CASSPPVAGNTIYF	TGTGCCAGCAGCCCCCCGGTGGCTGGAAACACCATATATTTT
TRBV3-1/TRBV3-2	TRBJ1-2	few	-	CASSQVSRGGGYTF	TGTGCCAGCAGCCAAGTCTCCCGGGGTGGTGGCTACACCTTC
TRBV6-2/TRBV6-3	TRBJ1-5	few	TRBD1	CASSRTGSNQPQHF	TGTGCCAGCAGTCGGACAGGGAGTAATCAGCCCCAGCATTTT
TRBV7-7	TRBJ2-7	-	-	CASSLVEGESYEQYF	TGTGCTAGCAGCTTAGTCGAGGGGGAGTCCTACGAGCAGTACTTC
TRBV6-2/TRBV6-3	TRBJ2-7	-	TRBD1	CASSYLGQGSYEQYF	TGTGCCAGCAGTTATCTGGGACAGGGGTCCTACGAGCAGTACTTC
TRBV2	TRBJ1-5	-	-	CASSEHVLTQPQHF	TGTGCCAGCAGTGAACATGTACTTACCCAGCCCCAGCATTTT
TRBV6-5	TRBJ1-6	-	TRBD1	CASSPGTDNSPLHF	TGTGCCAGCAGTCCCGGGACAGACAATTCACCCCTCCACTTT
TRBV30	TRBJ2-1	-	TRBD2	CAWSSASGRADEQFF	TGTGCCTGGAGTTCGGCTAGCGGGAGGGCCGATGAGCAGTTCTTC
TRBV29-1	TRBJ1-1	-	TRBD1	CSAATGGSRSEAFF	TGCAGCGCCGCGACAGGGGGCAGTAGGTCTGAAGCTTTCTTT
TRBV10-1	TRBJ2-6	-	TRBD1	CASSEGDRLRSRGANVLTF	TGCGCCAGCAGTGAGGGGGACAGGTTACGCTCGCGGGGGGCCAACGTCCTGACTTTC
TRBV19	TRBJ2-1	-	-	CASSIDLAGWNEQFF	TGTGCCAGTAGTATAGATCTGGCAGGTTGGAATGAGCAGTTCTTC
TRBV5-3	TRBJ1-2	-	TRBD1	CARKQQGAGGYTF	TGTGCCAGAAAACAGCAGGGGGCTGGTGGCTACACCTTC
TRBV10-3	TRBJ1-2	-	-	CAISEGLNYGYTF	TGTGCCATCAGCGAAGGACTTAACTATGGCTACACCTTC
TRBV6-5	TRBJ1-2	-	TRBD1	CASKRQGDGYTF	TGTGCCAGCAAGCGCCAGGGGGATGGCTACACCTTC
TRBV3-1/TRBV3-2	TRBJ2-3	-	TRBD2	CASSQGGGYTDTQYF	TGTGCCAGCAGCCAAGGGGGGGGGTACACAGATACGCAGTATTTT
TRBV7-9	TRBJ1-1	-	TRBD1	CASSLRRGLMSSDTEAFF	TGTGCCAGCAGCCTGCGCAGGGGGTTAATGTCGTCGGACACTGAAGCTTTCTTT
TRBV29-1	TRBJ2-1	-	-	CSVTVLPAGEQFF	TGCAGCGTTACCGTGTTGCCCGCCGGTGAGCAGTTCTTC
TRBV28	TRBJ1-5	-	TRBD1	CASSVVGQGSGSNQPQHF	TGTGCCAGCAGCGTCGTGGGACAGGGCTCGGGTAGCAATCAGCCCCAGCATTTT
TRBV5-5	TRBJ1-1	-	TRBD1	CASSSDRAMNTEAFF	TGTGCCAGCAGCTCGGACAGGGCCATGAACACTGAAGCTTTCTTT
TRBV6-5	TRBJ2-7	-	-	CASRLSGSYEQYF	TGTGCCAGCCGGCTTTCAGGGTCCTACGAGCAGTACTTC
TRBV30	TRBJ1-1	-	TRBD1	CAWSPRTGLWNTEAFF	TGTGCCTGGAGTCCCCGGACAGGTTTATGGAACACTGAAGCTTTCTTT
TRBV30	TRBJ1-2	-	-	CAWAHGGIYGYTF	TGTGCCTGGGCGCATGGGGGCATCTATGGCTACACCTTC
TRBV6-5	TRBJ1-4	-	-	CASRKQGRGEKLFF	TGTGCCAGCAGGAAACAGGGCCGGGGTGAAAAACTGTTTTTT
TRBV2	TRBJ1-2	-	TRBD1	CASRQGANYGYTF	TGTGCCAGCAGACAGGGGGCGAACTATGGCTACACCTTC
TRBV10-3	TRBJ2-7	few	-	CAITGTIQGTYEQYF	TGTGCCATCACCGGAACAATACAGGGAACCTACGAGCAGTACTTC
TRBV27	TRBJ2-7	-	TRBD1	CASSLFTGGTGGGEQYF	TGTGCCAGCAGTTTGTTCACAGGTGGGACAGGGGGAGGCGAGCAGTACTTC
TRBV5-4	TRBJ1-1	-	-	CASSLIRGTAEAFF	TGTGCCAGCAGTCTTATTAGGGGAACAGCTGAAGCTTTCTTT
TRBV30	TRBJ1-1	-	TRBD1	CAFGTGGGVSHTEAFF	TGTGCCTTCGGGACAGGGGGCGGAGTGAGTCACACTGAAGCTTTCTTT
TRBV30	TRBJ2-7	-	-	CAWSVGVYRASNYEQYF	TGTGCCTGGAGTGTAGGGGTGTACAGGGCGAGTAACTACGAGCAGTACTTC
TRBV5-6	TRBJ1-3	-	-	CASSYRLLPLSGNTIYF	TGTGCCAGCAGCTACAGGCTTCTACCCCTCTCTGGAAACACCATATATTTT
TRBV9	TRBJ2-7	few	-	CASSAAGIPSYEQYF	TGTGCCAGCAGCGCGGCAGGAATCCCCTCCTACGAGCAGTACTTC
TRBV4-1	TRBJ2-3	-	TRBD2	CASSPGTSGGRQSTDTQYF	TGCGCCAGCAGCCCGGGGACTAGCGGGGGTCGTCAAAGCACAGATACGCAGTATTTT
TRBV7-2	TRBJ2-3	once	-	CASSLGRQARTDTQYF	TGTGCCAGCAGCTTAGGCAGACAGGCCCGAACAGATACGCAGTATTTT
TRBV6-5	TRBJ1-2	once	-	CATGDYGYTF	TGTGCCACAGGGGACTATGGCTACACCTTC
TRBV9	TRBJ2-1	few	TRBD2	CASSVTSGYNEQFF	TGTGCCAGCAGCGTAACTAGCGGGTACAATGAGCAGTTCTTC
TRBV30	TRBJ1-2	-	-	CAWSVLSRNYGYTF	TGTGCCTGGAGTGTCTTGAGCCGGAACTATGGCTACACCTTC
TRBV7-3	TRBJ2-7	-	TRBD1	CASSFRPGQTPYEQYF	TGTGCCAGCAGCTTCCGCCCGGGACAGACCCCCTACGAGCAGTACTTC